This TCR beta chain emerged from a study of blood T cells in healthy people across ages. Study findings and constraints: Estimates drawn from one million T cells were deemed to understate diversity.

Sample-barcoded 5' priming and a J-beta primer mix drove a second PCR of roughly 7 to 11 cycles. Researchers report that each sample yielded at least 2.5 million CDR3-containing paired-end reads. TCRdb analysed the 5' RACE reads with MiXCR anew, one entry per CDR3 protein. The sample shows some 900,000 distinct CDR3 sequences, 45% to 50% of them seen only once. The CDR3 spans 14 residues. Trimming took off 1 base at V and 2 bases at J, with 9 bases between the two ends. The germline V gene has CDR1 MNHEY and CDR2 SVGAGI. Only a few counts were recorded for this clonotype. As yet, its antigen is unknown. The amount of total RNA extracted per sample was at least 5.5 micrograms.

The source is a man in his thirties or forties in good health. The rearrangement joins TRBV6-5 to TRBJ2-7; D is undetermined. The sample consisted of blood. CDR3 in DNA: TGTGCCAGCAGTTACTTGGGTAGTACCTACGAGCAGTACTTC. It encodes CASSYLGSTYEQYF.